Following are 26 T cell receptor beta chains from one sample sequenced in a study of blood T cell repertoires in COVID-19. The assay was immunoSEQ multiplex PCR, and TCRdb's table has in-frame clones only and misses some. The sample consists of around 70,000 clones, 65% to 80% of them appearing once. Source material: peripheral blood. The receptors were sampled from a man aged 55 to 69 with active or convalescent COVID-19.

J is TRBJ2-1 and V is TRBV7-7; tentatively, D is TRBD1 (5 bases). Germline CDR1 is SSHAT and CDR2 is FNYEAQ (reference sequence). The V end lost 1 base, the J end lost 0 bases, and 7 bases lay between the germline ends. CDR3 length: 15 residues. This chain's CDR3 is CASSLDRSSYNEQFF. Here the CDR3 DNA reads TGTGCCAGCAGCTTAGACAGGAGCTCCTACAATGAGCAGTTCTTC.

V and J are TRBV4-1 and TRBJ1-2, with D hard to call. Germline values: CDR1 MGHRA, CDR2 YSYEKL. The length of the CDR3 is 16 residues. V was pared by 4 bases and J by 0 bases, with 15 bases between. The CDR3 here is CASSPGRLATNYGYTF. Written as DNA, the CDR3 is TGCGCCAGCAGCCCGGGCCGACTAGCTACTAACTATGGCTACACCTTC.

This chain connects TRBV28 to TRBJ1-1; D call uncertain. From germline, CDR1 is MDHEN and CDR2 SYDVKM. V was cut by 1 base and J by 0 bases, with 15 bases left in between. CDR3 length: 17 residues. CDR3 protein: CASSLFQPTSMNTEAFF. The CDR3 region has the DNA TGTGCCAGCAGTTTATTCCAGCCGACAAGTATGAACACTGAAGCTTTCTTT. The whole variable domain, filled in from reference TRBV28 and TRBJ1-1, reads DVKVTQSSRYLVKRTGEKVFLECVQDMDHENMFWYRQDPGLGLRLIYFSYDVKMKEKGDIPEGYSVSREKKERFSLILESASTNQTSMYLCASSLFQPTSMNTEAFFGQGTRLTVV.

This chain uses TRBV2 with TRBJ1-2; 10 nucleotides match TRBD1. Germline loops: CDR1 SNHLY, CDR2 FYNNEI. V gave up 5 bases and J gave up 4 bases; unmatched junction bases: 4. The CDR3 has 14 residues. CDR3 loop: CASSRQGAAYGYTF. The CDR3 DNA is TGTGCCAGCAGTAGACAGGGGGCTGCCTATGGCTACACCTTC.

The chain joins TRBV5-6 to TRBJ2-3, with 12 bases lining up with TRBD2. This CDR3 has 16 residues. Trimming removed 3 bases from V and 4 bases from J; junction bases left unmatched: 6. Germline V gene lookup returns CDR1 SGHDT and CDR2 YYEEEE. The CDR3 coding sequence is TGTGCCAGCAGCTCTGCTAGCGGGGGGGCCTCAGATACGCAGTATTTT. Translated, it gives CASSSASGGASDTQYF.

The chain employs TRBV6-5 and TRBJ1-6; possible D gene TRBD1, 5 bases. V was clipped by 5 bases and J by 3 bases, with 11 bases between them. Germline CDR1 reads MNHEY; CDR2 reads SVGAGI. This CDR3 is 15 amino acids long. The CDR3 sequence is CASSRRQIYNSPLHF. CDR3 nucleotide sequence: TGTGCCAGCAGTCGTCGACAGATCTATAATTCACCCCTCCACTTT.

The CDR3 loop is CASSLEPFATGELFF. CDR3 DNA sequence: TGTGCCAGCAGCTTGGAGCCATTTGCCACCGGGGAGCTGTTTTTT. The chain joins TRBV5-4 to TRBJ2-2; D is ambiguous. The CDR3 has 15 residues. Trimming took 0 bases from V and 4 from J, leaving 10 bases between them. Germline V gene lookup returns CDR1 SGHNT and CDR2 YYREEE (reference sequence). The entire variable domain, with the rest obtained from reference TRBV5-4 and TRBJ2-2, is as follows: ETGVTQSPTHLIKTRGQQVTLRCSSQSGHNTVSWYQQALGQGPQFIFQYYREEENGRGNFPPRFSGLQFPNYSSELNVNALELDDSALYLCASSLEPFATGELFFGEGSRLTVL.

The CDR3 region is CASSPWTATNEKLFF. The CDR3 DNA sequence: TGCGCCAGCAGCCCATGGACAGCAACTAATGAAAAACTGTTTTTT. The chain combines TRBV5-1 with TRBJ1-4, with D possibly matching TRBD1 (6 bases). V was shortened by 4 bases and J by 0 bases, with 10 bases between the two germline ends. The CDR3 runs 15 residues. CDR1 SGHRS and CDR2 YFSETQ come from the germline V gene.

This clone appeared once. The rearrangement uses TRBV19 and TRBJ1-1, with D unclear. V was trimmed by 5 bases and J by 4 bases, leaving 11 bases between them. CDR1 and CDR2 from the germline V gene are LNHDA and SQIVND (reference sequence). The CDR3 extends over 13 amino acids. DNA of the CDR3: TGTGCCAGTAGTGTGCCCGGGGTCACTGAAGCTTTCTTT. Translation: CASSVPGVTEAFF.

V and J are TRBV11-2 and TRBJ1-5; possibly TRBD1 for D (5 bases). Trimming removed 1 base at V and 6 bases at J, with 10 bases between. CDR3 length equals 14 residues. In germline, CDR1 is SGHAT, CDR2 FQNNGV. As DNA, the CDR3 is TGTGCCAGCAGCTTAGGGGGGGGTATTCAGCCCCAGCATTTT. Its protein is CASSLGGGIQPQHF.

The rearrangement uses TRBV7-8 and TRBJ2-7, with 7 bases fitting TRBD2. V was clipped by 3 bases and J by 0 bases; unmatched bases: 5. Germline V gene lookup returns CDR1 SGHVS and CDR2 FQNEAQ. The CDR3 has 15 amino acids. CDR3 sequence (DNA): TGTGCCAGCAGCTTTCTGGGGGGGAGCTCCTACGAGCAGTACTTC. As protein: CASSFLGGSSYEQYF.

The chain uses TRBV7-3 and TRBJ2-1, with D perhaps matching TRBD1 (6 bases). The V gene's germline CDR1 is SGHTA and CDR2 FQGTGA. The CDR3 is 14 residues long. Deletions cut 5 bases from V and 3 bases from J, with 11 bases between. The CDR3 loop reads CASSQGGYYNEQFF. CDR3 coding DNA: TGTGCCAGCAGCCAAGGGGGTTACTACAATGAGCAGTTCTTC.

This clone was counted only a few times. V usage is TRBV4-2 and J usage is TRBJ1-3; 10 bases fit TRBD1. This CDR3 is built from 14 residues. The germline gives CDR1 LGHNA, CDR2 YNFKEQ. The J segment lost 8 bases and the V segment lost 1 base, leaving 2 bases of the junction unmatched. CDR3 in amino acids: CASSQGQGADTIYF. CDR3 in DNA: TGTGCCAGCAGCCAAGGACAGGGGGCAGACACCATATATTTT.

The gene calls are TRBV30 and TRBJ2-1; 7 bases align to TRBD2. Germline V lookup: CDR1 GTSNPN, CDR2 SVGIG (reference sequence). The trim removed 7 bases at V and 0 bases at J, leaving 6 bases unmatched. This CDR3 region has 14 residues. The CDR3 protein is CASKGEGSYNEQFF. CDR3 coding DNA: TGTGCCTCCAAAGGGGAGGGCTCCTACAATGAGCAGTTCTTC.

The CDR3 sequence: CASRWDSLSTDTQYF. The CDR3 nucleotides read TGTGCCAGCAGATGGGACAGTCTAAGCACAGATACGCAGTATTTT. The J gene is TRBJ2-3, the V gene TRBV5-4, with 7 positions matching TRBD1. Losses at the gene ends were 5 bases for V and 0 bases for J; bases not matched to a gene: 6. Germline CDR1 and CDR2: SGHNT and YYREEE (reference sequence). There are 15 residues in the CDR3.

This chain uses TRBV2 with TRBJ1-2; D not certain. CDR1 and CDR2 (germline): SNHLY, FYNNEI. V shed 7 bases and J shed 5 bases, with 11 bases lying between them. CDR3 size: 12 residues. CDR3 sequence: CASKSEDYGYTF. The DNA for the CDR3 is TGTGCCAGCAAATCAGAGGATTATGGCTACACCTTC.

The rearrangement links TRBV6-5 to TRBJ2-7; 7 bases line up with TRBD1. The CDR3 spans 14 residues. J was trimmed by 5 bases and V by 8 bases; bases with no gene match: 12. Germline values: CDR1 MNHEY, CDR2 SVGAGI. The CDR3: CASCPYRGCDEQYF. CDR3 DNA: TGTGCCAGCTGTCCTTACAGGGGCTGCGACGAGCAGTACTTC.

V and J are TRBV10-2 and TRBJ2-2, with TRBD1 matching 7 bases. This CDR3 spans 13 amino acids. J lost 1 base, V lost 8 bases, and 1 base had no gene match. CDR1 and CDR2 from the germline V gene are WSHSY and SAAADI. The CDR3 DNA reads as TGCGCCAGCTGGACAGGGAACACCGGGGAGCTGTTTTTT. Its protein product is CASWTGNTGELFF.

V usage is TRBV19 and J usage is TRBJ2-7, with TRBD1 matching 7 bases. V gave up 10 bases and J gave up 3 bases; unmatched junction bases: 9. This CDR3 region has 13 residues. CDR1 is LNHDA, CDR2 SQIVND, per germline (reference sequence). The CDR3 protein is CATYDRARYEQYF. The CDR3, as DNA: TGTGCCACATACGACAGGGCCCGCTACGAGCAGTACTTC. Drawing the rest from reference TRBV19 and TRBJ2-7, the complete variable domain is DGGITQSPKYLFRKEGQNVTLSCEQNLNHDAMYWYRQDPGQGLRLIYYSQIVNDFQKGDIAEGYSVSREKKESFPLTVTSAQKNPTAFYLCATYDRARYEQYFGPGTRLTVT.

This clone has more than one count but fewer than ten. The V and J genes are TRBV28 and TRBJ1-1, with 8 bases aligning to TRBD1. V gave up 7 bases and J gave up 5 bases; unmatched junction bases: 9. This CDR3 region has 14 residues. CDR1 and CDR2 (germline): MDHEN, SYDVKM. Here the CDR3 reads CASTDGQGTTEAFF. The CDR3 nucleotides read TGTGCCAGCACCGACGGACAGGGTACGACTGAAGCTTTCTTT.

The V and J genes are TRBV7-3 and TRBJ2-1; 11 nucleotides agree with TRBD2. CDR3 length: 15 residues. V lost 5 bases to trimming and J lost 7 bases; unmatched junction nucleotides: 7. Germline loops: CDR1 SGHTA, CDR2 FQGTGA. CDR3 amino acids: CASSDAGTSGNEQFF. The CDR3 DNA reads TGTGCCAGCAGCGACGCCGGGACTAGCGGAAATGAGCAGTTCTTC.

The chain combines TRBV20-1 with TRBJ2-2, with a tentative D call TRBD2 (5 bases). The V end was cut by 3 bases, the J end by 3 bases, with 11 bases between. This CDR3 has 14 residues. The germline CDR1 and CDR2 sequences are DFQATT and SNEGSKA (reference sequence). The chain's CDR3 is CSASLAPHTGELFF. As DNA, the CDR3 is TGCAGTGCTAGTCTAGCTCCGCACACCGGGGAGCTGTTTTTT.

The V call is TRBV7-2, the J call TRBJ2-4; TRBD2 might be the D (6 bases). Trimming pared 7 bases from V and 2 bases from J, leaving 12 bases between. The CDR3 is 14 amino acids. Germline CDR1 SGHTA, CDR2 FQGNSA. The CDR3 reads CASTDGGSKNIQYF. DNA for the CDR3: TGTGCCAGCACCGACGGGGGATCCAAAAACATTCAGTACTTC.

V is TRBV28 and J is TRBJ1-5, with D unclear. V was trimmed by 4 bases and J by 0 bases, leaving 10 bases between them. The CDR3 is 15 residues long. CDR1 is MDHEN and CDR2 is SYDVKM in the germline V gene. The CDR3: CASSSQHYSNQPQHF. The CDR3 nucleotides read TGTGCCAGCAGTTCACAACATTATAGCAATCAGCCCCAGCATTTT.

The CDR3 here is CASRLGIGQLTDTQYF. In DNA, the CDR3 is TGCGCCAGCAGATTAGGGATTGGACAGCTCACAGATACGCAGTATTTT. The V call is TRBV5-1, the J call TRBJ2-3; D possibly corresponds to TRBD1 (6 bases). Trimming removed 5 bases from V and 2 bases from J, with 18 bases in between. Germline V gene data show CDR1 as SGHRS and CDR2 as YFSETQ. The CDR3 covers 16 residues.

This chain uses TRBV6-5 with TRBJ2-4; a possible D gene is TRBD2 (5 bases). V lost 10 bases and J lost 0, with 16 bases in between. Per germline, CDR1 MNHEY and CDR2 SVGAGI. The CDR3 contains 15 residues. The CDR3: CATRNPGEAKNIQYF. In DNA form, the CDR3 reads TGTGCCACAAGGAACCCCGGGGAAGCCAAAAACATTCAGTACTTC.